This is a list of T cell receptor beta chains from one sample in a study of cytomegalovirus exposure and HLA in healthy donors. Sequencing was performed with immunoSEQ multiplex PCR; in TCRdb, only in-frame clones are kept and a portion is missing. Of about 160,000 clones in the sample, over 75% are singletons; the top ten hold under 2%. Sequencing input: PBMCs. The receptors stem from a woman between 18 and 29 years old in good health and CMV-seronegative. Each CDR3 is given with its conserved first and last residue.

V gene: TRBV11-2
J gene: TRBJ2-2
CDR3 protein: CASSLASAANTGELFF

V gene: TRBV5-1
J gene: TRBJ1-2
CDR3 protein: CASSLGGANYGYTF

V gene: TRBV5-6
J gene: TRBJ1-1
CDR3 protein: CASSFYRGWENTEAFF

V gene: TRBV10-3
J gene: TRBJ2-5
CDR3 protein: CATREGLAGGETQYF

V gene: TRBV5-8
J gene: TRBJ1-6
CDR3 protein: CASRAGGWDNSPLHF

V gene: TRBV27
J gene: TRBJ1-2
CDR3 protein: CASSPPPGNYGYTF

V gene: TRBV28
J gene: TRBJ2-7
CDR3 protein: CASSLPSGQGYEQYF

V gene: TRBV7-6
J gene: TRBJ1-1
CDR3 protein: CASSLAQWPGGTEAFF

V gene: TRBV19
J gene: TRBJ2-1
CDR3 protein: CASQIGTGGGYNEQFF

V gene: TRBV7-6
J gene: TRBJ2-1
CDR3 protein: CASSTLAGGPGNEQFF

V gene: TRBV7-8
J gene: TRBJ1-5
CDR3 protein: CASSSQGPYQPQHF

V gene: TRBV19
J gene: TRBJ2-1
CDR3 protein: CASSTSSGNEQFF

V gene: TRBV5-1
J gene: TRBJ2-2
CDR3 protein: CASTDTGTAGELFF

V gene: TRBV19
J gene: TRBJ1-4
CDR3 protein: CASSIVAGGPEKLFF

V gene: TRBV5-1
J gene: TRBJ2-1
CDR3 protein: CASSALAGGTNEQFF

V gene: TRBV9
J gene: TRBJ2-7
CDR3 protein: CASSVSPGVSYEQYF

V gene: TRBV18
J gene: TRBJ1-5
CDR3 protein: CASSPRDRGPNQPQHF

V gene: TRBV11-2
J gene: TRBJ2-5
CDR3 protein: CASSLMRRGRETQYF

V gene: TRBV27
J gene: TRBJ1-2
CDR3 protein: CASGGVRGESGYTF

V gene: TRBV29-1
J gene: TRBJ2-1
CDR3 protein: CSVEDMRARNEQFF

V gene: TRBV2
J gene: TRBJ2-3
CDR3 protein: CAGKRTSGVLDTQYF

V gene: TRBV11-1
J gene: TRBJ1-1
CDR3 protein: CASSLKGQGYTEAFF

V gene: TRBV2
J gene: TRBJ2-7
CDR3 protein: CASSDTRVSHEQYF

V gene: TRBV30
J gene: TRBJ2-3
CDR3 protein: CAWSQGNTDTQYF

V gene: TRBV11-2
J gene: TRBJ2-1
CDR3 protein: CASSLTSSAYNEQFF

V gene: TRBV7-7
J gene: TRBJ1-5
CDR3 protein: CARGGGQYSNQPQHF

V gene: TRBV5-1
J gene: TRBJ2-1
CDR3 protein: CASSFTSPYNEQFF

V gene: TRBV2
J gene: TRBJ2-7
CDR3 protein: CASIDRAYEQYF

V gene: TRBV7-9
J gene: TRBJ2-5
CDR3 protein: CASSLRTGTETQYF

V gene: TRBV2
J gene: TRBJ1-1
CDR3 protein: CASSGTGQGAAEAFF

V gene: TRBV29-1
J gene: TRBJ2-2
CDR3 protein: CSVRGLKGQGLSGELFF

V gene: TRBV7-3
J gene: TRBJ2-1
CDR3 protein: CASSSWTSGGAGNEQFF

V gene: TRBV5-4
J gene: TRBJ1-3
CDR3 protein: CASSLFPRSRSSGNTIYF

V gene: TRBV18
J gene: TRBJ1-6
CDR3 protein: CASSPGSSYNSPLHF

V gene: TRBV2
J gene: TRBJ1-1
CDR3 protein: CASSPPQGNTEAFF